Sequencing of this T cell receptor beta chain was carried out in a study of T cell responses to AZD1222 COVID-19 vaccine. TCRdb's table, derived via immunoSEQ multiplex PCR, lists solely in-frame clones and lacks some. The sample holds fewer than 85,000 clones, nearly 90% seen once. The CDR3 consists of 16 residues. The V call is TRBV21-1, the J call TRBJ1-4. TRBV21-1 is an annotated pseudogene. Sequenced material: peripheral blood, taken 28 days after the second AZD1222 dose. The receptor's source is an adult who received the AZD1222 COVID-19 vaccine. CDR3 sequence: CASSKGADSRNEKLFF. The CDR3 nucleotides read TGTGCCAGCAGCAAAGGTGCGGACTCTAGGAATGAAAAACTGTTTTTT.